This T cell receptor (beta chain) was observed in a study of blood T cell repertoires in COVID-19. The overall study: Samples came from the United States, Italy and Spain, spanning acute and convalescent COVID-19. Nucleic acid was either cDNA or gDNA, and it came from T cells, B-cell-depleted T cells, or PBMCs.

The V gene end was trimmed by 3 bases and the J gene end by 6 bases; junction bases not matched to a gene: 6. Germline CDR1 ENHRY, CDR2 SYGVKD. The length of the CDR3 is 14 residues. Authors' analysis steps: Amplification with reference gene primers provided the estimates of nucleated cell counts. The protocol was immunoSEQ multiplex PCR, while the TCRdb copy is restricted to in-frame clones and leaves out a portion. The D gene and trimming were derived from the DNA, and the V and J assignments and clone size from that table. The table has 250,000 to 350,000 clones, 89% seen once. Specimen: peripheral blood. The chain joins TRBV10-3 to TRBJ1-2, with 8 nucleotides matching TRBD1. This sequence was found in a woman aged 60-70 years with acute or convalescent COVID-19. The CDR3 region is CAISDRQGANGYTF. CDR3 bases: TGTGCCATCAGTGATAGGCAGGGGGCAAATGGCTACACCTTC.